This TCR beta chain was observed in a study of vaccination and CD4 T cells after COVID-19 (dated by TCRdb to between 2021 and 2022). In terms of the full investigation: The convalescent cohort included six males and four females, with two Hispanic individuals, seven Caucasians, two Asians and one multiracial person. Two doses of either the Pfizer-BioNTech BNT162b2 vaccine (n=8) or the Moderna mRNA-1273 vaccine (n=2) were administered to participants. Post-COVID blood samples were collected from convalescent patients a median of about 92 days after diagnosis, with a range of roughly 30 to 170 days. Post-vaccine blood samples were collected a median of about 69 days after the second vaccine dose, ranging from roughly 13 to 241 days. Overlapping spike peptide pools from SARS-CoV-2 and from the common cold coronaviruses HCoV-NL63, HCoV-OC43 and HCoV-229E were used as culture stimuli. Control cultures received a CEFX viral epitope pool as the positive control, an HIV-1 Nef peptide pool as the negative control, or no peptide. In roughly nine COVID-19 convalescent patients and a few infection-naive healthy vaccine recipients, the spike-specific CD4+ TCR repertoire before mRNA vaccination was compared with the repertoire after mRNA vaccination. An earlier paper using these donors assessed, at the TCR clonotype level, memory CD4+ T cell crossreactivity between SARS-CoV-2 and common cold coronavirus spike proteins. General study outcomes and caveats: The median count of SARS-CoV-2-reactive clonotypes went up from 20 to 25 after infection to more than 30 after vaccination, although the change was not significant. Among convalescent patients, a median roughly 90% of the SARS-CoV-2-reactive clones seen after vaccination appeared only after vaccination, which suggests priming specific to the vaccine. The number of convalescent patients in the study was relatively small, and the study did not examine early timepoints following natural infection. Nearly all vaccine-specific clones in convalescent patients (304 of 307) were mono-reactive for SARS-CoV-2 spike rather than cross-reactive with common cold coronaviruses.

Per the publication, the treatment or condition label means: roughly ten-day PBMC culture with coronavirus spike peptide pools or control peptides (ViraFEST assay). CD4+ T cells from unexposed donors were collected before the COVID-19 pandemic (2011-2018). The ViraFEST assay, used in the study, expanded antigen-specific T cells with peptide pools and then identified the expanded clonotypes through TCR sequencing. Two million PBMCs per well were cultured in IMDM with approximately 4.9% human AB serum and approximately 9.1 IU/ml IL-2, plus 10 ug/ml peptide pools. On days 3 and 7, half of the culture medium was replaced with fresh IL-2-containing medium. CD4+ T cells were isolated after around 9 days of culture through negative selection using the EasySep CD4+ T cell isolation kit. As far as cell numbers permitted, CD4+ T cells from unexposed donors were tested for reactivity against SARS-CoV-2 S and N as well as four spike pools from common cold coronaviruses. Ficoll-Paque Plus gradient centrifugation was used to isolate PBMCs from whole blood, and the isolated PBMCs were then either used fresh or cryopreserved at -140C. Each culture condition was generally run in triplicate wells. Leukapheresis product for the unexposed donors was purchased commercially.

Library method: PCR. TCR sequencing of DNA from cultured CD4+ T cells used the Oncomine TCR Beta short-read assay at the Johns Hopkins FTIC core. The QIAamp micro DNA kit was used to extract genomic DNA from the cultured CD4+ T cells. Oncomine TCR Beta libraries from cultured CD4+ T cells were pooled using unique dual indexes and sequenced on an Illumina iSeq 100. In the source study's methods: Non-productive sequences were removed, and CDR3s not starting with C, not ending with F or W, or shorter than 7 amino acids were discarded. The MANAFEST web application was used to identify antigen-specific clonotypes by comparing peptide-stimulated wells against reference wells and other culture wells. To be called positive, a clone needed an FDR below 0.05, an odds ratio above 5, and a productive frequency above 0.1% in at least two of three replicate wells. Cross-reactive clonotypes were defined as significantly expanded in both SARS-CoV-2 spike wells and at least one common cold coronavirus spike condition. Levenshtein distances (stringdist) and unrooted phylogenetic trees (ape) in R version 3.6.1 were used to assess CDR3 homology. TCRdb reran the public reads through fastp at Q25 and MiXCR, keeping productive beta chains. Rows are combined by CDR3 protein, so each entry shows the most common genes and DNA. The V and J calls and clone size are TCRdb's, not the authors'. This sample has about 7,000 distinct CDR3 sequences in its table, and about 35% of those were observed once. Together, the top ten hold less than 35% of the sample.

Worth noting for this clonotype: The clone's antigen remains unknown. Base qualities were left out, and no much larger clone turns up one base away.

Its CDR3 holds 12 amino acids, cysteine through phenylalanine. Here the CDR3 DNA is all that survives: 36 bases in frame from base 1. From a lookup of the germline V gene, CDR1 and CDR2 are MNHEY and SVGEGT. After removal of 6 bases from V and 6 bases from J, the junction retains 2 bases not matched to a gene. The chain is encoded by TRBV6-2 or TRBV6-3 joined to TRBJ1-1, and 9 junction bases match TRBD1. Sequencing was performed on CD4+ T cells from blood, cultured in vitro. The TCR comes from a human donor in good health. The CDR3 protein: CASSRTGAEAFF. The nucleotide sequence reads TGTGCCAGCAGCCGGACAGGGGCTGAAGCTTTCTTT.